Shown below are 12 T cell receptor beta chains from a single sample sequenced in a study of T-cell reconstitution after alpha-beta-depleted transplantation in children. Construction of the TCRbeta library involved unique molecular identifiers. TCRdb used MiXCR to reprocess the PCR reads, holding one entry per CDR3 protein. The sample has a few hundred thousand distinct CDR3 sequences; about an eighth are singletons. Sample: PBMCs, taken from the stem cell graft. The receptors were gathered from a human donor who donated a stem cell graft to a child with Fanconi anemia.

The DNA for the CDR3 is TGTGCCTCCACAGGGAATCTCATGAACACTGAAGCTTTCTTT. Translating it yields CASTGNLMNTEAFF. The chain employs TRBV10-3 and TRBJ1-1, with D perhaps matching TRBD1 (6 bases). The V and J ends lost 11 bases and 0 bases respectively, with 16 bases between them. The germline V gene has CDR1 ENHRY and CDR2 SYGVKD. The CDR3 loop spans 14 amino acids.

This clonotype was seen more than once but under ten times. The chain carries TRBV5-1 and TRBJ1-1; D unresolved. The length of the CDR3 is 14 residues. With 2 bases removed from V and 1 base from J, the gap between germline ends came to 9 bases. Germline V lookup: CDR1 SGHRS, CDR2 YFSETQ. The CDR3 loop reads CASSFATGNTEAFF. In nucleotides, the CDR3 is TGCGCCAGCAGCTTCGCGACGGGGAACACTGAAGCTTTCTTT.

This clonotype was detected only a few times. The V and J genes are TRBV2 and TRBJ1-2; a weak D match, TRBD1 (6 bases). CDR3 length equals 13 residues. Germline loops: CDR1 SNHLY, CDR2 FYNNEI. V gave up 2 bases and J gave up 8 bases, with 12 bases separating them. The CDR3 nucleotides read TGTGCCAGCAGTGAAAGGGGGATCGGGGGCTACACCTTC. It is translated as CASSERGIGGYTF.

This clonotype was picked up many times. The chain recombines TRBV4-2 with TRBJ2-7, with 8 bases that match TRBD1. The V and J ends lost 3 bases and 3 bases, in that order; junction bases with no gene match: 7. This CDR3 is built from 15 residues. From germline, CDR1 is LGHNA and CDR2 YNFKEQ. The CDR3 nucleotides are TGTGCCAGCAGCCACCTGGGACAGGAGTTCTACGAGCAGTACTTC. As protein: CASSHLGQEFYEQYF.

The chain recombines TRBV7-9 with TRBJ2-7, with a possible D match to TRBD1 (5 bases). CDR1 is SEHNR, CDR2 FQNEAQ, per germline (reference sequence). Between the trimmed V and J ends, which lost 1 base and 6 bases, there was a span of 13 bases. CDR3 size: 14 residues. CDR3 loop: CASSLDPGAGEQYF. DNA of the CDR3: TGTGCCAGCAGCTTAGACCCTGGGGCCGGCGAGCAGTACTTC.

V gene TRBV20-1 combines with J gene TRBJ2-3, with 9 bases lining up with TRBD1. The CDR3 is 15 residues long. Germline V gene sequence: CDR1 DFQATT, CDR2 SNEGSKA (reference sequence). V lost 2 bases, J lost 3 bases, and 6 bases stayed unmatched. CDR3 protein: CSARRRGQGTDTQYF. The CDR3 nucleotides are TGCAGTGCTAGAAGGAGGGGACAGGGAACAGATACGCAGTATTTT.

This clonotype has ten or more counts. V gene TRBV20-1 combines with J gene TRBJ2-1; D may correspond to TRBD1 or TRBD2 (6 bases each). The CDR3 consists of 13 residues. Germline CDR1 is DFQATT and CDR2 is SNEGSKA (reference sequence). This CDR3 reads CSPAKGGVNEQFF. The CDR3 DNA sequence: TGCAGCCCGGCGAAGGGGGGCGTCAATGAGCAGTTCTTC.

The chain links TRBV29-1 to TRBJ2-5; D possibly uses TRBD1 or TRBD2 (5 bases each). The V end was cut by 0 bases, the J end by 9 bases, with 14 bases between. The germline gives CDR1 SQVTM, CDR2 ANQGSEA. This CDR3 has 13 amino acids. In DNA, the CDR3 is TGCAGCGTTGAAGAGATTCCCCTGGGGGCCCAGTACTTC. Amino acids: CSVEEIPLGAQYF.

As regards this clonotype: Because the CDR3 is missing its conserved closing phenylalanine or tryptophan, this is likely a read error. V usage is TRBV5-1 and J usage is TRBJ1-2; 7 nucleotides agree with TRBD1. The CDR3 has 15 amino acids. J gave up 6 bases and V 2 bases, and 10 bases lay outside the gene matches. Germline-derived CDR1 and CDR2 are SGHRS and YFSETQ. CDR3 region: CASSFLRTGLHGYTC. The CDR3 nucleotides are TGCGCCAGCAGCTTCCTACGGACAGGTCTCCATGGCTACACCTGC.

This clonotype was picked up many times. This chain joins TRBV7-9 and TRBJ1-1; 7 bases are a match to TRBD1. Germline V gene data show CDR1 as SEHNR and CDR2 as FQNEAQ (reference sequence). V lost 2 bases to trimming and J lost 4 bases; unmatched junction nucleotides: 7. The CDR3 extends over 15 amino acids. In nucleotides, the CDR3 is TGTGCCAGCAGCTTATCTTCAGGGGGAACCACTGAAGCTTTCTTT. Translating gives CASSLSSGGTTEAFF.

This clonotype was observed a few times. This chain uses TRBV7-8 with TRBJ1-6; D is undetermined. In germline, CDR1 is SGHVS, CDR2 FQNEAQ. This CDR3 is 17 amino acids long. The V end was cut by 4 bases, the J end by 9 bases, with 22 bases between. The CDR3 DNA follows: TGTGCCAGCAGCTCCGGGAACCTCCCTGTAAGCGGTTCACCCCTCCACTTT. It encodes CASSSGNLPVSGSPLHF.

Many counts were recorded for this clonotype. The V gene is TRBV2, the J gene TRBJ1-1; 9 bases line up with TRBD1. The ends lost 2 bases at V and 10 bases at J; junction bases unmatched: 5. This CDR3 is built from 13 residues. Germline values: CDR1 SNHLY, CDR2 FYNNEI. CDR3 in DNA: TGTGCCAGCAGTGAAATCGGACAGGGGATAGCTTTCTTT. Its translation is CASSEIGQGIAFF.